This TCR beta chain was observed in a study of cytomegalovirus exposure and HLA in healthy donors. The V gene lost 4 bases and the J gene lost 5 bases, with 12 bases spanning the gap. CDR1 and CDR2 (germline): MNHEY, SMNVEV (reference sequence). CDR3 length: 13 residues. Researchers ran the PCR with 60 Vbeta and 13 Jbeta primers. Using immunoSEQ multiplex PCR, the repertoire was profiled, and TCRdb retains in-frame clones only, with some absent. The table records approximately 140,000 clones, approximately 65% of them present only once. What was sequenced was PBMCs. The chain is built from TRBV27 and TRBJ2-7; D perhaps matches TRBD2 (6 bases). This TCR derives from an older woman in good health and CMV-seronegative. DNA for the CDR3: TGTGCCAGCAGTTACCCCGGGAGCCACGAGCAGTACTTC. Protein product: CASSYPGSHEQYF.